The source of this T cell receptor beta chain is a study of glioma-infiltrating T cells after dendritic cell vaccination. Method: immunoSEQ multiplex PCR; TCRdb's copy keeps in-frame clones and lacks some. The sample shows 70,000 to 90,000 clones, around 83% of them seen only once. Looked up from germline, CDR1 is LGHNA and CDR2 is YNFKEQ. V gave up 1 base and J gave up 4 bases; unmatched junction bases: 0. This CDR3 comprises 14 residues. Time point noted: after dendritic cell vaccination, including at tumor progression/relapse. Isocitrate dehydrogenase mutation was absent in all glioblastoma patients. This clone showed up just once. Its antigen is not known. Notes on the study in general: Estimated pretreatment TIL content predicted outcome after dendritic cell vaccination. TCR clonality showed no direct relationship with survival.

Sequencing used blood, obtained after dendritic cell vaccination. The V and J genes are TRBV4-2 and TRBJ2-2, with 7 bases aligning to TRBD2. The TCR comes from a human donor with glioblastoma. The CDR3, as DNA: TGTGCCAGCAGCCAAGGCGGGGGCACCGGGGAGCTGTTTTTT. It translates to CASSQGGGTGELFF.